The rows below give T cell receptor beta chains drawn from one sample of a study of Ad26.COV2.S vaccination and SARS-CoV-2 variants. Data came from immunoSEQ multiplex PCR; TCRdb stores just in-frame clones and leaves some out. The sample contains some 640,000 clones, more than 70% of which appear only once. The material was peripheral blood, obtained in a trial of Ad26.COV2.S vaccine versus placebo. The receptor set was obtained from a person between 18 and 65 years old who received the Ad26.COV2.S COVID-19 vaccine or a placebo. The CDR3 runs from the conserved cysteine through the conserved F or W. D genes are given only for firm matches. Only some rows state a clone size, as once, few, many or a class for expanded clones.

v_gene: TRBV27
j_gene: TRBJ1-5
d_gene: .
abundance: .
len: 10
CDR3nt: TGTGCCAGCAGTTTCCAGCCCCAGCATTTT
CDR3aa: CASSFQPQHF

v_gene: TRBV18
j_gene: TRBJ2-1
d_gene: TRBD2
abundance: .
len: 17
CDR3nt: TGTGCCAGCTCACCTTGGTCTAGCGGAAGGTCCTACAATGAGCAGTTCTTC
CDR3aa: CASSPWSSGRSYNEQFF

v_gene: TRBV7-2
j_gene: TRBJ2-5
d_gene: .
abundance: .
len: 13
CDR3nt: TGTGCCAGCAGCTTTGTGGGAGAAGAGACCCAGTACTTC
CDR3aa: CASSFVGEETQYF

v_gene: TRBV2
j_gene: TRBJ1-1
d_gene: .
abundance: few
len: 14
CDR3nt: TGTGCCAGCGTTACCTACAGGGTGACCGCTGAAGCTTTCTTT
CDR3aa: CASVTYRVTAEAFF

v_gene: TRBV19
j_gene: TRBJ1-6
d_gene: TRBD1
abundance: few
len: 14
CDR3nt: TGTGCCAGTAGTATGACAGGGGGTAATTCACCCCTCCACTTT
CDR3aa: CASSMTGGNSPLHF

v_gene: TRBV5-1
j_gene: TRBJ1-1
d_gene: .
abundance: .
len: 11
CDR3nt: TGCGCCAGCAGCACCGGGGGTGAAGCTTTCTTT
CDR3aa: CASSTGGEAFF

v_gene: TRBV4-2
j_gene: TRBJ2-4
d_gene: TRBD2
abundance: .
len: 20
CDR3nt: TGTGCCAGCAGCCAAGAACGGCTAGCGGGGGGCCGGGGGTCCGAAAACATTCAGTACTTC
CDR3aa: CASSQERLAGGRGSENIQYF

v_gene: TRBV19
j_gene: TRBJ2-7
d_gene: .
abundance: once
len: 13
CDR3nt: TGTGCCAGTAGTTACAGGTTCTTCTACGAGCAGTACTTC
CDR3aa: CASSYRFFYEQYF

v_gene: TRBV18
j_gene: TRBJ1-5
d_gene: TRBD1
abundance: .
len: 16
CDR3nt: TGTGCCAGCCACCCCTCAGGGGGCGACGGCAATCAGCCCCAGCATTTT
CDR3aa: CASHPSGGDGNQPQHF

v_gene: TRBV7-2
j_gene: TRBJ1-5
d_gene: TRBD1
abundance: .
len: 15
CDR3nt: TGTGCCAGCAGCCTCGGGACAGGGGGCTTGGGGCCCCAGCATTTT
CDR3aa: CASSLGTGGLGPQHF

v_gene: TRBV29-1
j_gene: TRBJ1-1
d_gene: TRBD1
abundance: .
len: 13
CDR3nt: TGCAGCGTCGGACAGGCCTTGAACACTGAAGCTTTCTTT
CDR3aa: CSVGQALNTEAFF

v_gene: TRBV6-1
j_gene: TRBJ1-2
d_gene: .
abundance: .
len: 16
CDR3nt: TGTGCCAGCAGTGGGCCTACAGGGAACACCTTCTATGGCTACACCTTC
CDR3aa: CASSGPTGNTFYGYTF

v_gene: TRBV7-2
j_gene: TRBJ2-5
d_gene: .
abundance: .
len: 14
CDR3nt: TGTGCCAGCAGCTTATCCCGACTCCAAGAGACCCAGTACTTC
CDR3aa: CASSLSRLQETQYF

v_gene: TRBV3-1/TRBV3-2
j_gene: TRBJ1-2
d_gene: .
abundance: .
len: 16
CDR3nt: TGTGCCAGCAGCCAAGAGAGACGTGAAGGGAACTATGGCTACACCTTC
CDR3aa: CASSQERREGNYGYTF

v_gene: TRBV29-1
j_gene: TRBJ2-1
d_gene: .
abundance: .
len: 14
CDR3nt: TGCAGCGTTGAAGTACGGAACTCCTACAATGAGCAGTTCTTC
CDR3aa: CSVEVRNSYNEQFF

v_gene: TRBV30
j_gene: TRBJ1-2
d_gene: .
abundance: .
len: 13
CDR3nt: TGTGCCTGGAACCGGGGAGGTCCCTATGGCTACACCTTC
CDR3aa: CAWNRGGPYGYTF

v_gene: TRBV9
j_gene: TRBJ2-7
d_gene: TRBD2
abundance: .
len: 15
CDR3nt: TGTGCCAGCAGCGTAGGTCTAGCGGGGGACGGCGAGCAGTACTTC
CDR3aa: CASSVGLAGDGEQYF

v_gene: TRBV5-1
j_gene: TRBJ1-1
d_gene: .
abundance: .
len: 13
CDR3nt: TGCGCCAGCAGCGAACAGGGGAACACTGAAGCTTTCTTT
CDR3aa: CASSEQGNTEAFF

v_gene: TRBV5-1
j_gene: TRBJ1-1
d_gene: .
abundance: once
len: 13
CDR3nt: TGCGCCAGCAGCCCGGCGGGTAGCACTGAAGCTTTCTTT
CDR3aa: CASSPAGSTEAFF

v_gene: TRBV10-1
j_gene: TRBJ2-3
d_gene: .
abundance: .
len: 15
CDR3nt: TGCGCCAGCAGTGTCAGGGGTTCTAGCACAGATACGCAGTATTTT
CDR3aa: CASSVRGSSTDTQYF

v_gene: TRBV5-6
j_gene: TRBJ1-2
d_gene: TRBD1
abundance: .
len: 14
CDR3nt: TGTGCCAGCAGCTGGCAACAGGGGCTCTATGGCTACACCTTC
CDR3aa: CASSWQQGLYGYTF

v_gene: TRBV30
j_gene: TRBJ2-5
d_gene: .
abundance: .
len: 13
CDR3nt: TGTGCCTGGATAGGGATTAATCTAGAGACCCAGTACTTC
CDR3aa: CAWIGINLETQYF

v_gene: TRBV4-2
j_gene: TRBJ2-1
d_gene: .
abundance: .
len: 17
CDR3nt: TGTGCCAGCAGCCAATCCGGGGCGGGAGAAAGGGGGGATGAGCAGTTCTTC
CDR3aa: CASSQSGAGERGDEQFF

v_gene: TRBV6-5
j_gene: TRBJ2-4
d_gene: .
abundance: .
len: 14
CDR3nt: TGTGCCAGCACTGTGGGCCAGGGGATGGACATTCAGTACTTC
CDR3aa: CASTVGQGMDIQYF

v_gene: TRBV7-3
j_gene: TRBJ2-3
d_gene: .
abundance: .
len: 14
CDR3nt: TGTGCCAGCAGCCGCCGAGGTGGCACAGATACGCAGTATTTT
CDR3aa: CASSRRGGTDTQYF

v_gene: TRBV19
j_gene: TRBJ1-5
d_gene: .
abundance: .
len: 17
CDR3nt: TGTGCCAGTAGTACCACTGGGGGGGGCCGGGGCAATCAGCCCCAGCATTTT
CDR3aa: CASSTTGGGRGNQPQHF

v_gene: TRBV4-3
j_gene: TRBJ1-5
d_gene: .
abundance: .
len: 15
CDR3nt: TGCGCCAGCAGCCAAGACCAGGGGACGGGTCAGCCCCAGCATTTT
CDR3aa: CASSQDQGTGQPQHF

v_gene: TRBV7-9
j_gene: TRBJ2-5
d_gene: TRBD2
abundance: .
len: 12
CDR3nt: TGTGCCAGCCGCGGACTAGCGGAGACCCAGTACTTC
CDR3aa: CASRGLAETQYF

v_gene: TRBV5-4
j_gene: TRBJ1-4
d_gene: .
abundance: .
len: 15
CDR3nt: TGTGCCAGCAGCTTCCAGGGCTTGGGTAATGAAAAACTGTTTTTT
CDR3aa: CASSFQGLGNEKLFF